Listed here are 30 T cell receptor beta chains from one sample, sequenced in a study of beta chain features in type 1 diabetes. Expressed TCRB transcripts were sequenced after all isolated RNA was converted to cDNA. Only in-frame clones appear in the TCRdb table, and some are missing; sequencing was by immunoSEQ multiplex PCR. The data contain 200,000 to 300,000 clones, under 13% of them singletons. General study points: Significant though moderate, a shortening of TCRB CDR3s appeared in all four CD4+ subsets of Type 1 diabetes patients.

Their antigens remain unidentified. The sample taken for sequencing was naive CD4+ T cells from blood. The receptors were sampled from a man aged 30 to 45 with type 1 diabetes.

This clone has only a few counts. The chain joins TRBV27 to TRBJ2-5, with D perhaps TRBD2 (5 bases). The CDR3 is 13 amino acids. The V and J ends lost 6 bases and 2 bases respectively, with 10 bases between them. The V gene's germline CDR1 is MNHEY and CDR2 SMNVEV (reference sequence). CDR3 in DNA: TGTGCCAGCAGCCACGGGATTCAAGAGACCCAGTACTTC. This sequence encodes CASSHGIQETQYF.

The rearrangement joins TRBV5-4 to TRBJ2-1; TRBD2 is a possible D gene (7 bases). Germline CDR1 is SGHNT and CDR2 is YYREEE (reference sequence). The V end was cut by 2 bases, the J end by 0 bases, with 12 bases between. The CDR3 runs to 16 residues. This chain's CDR3 is CASSLGGDSSYNEQFF. DNA for the CDR3: TGTGCCAGCAGCTTAGGGGGGGATAGCTCCTACAATGAGCAGTTCTTC.

This chain uses TRBV28 with TRBJ2-5, with D possibly matching TRBD2 (5 bases). The V end lost 2 bases, the J end lost 5 bases, and 12 bases lay between the germline ends. From germline, CDR1 is MDHEN and CDR2 SYDVKM. This CDR3 contains 14 residues. CDR3 in DNA: TGTGCCAGCAGTTTAAGGGCCTGGAGGGAGACCCAGTACTTC. The encoded protein is CASSLRAWRETQYF.

This CDR3 reads CASSQESRAPGYTF. In DNA form, the CDR3 reads TGTGCCAGCAGCCAAGAATCCAGGGCCCCTGGCTACACCTTC. J is TRBJ1-2 and V is TRBV4-2; D may be TRBD1 (5 bases). CDR3 size: 14 residues. V lost 0 bases to trimming and J lost 7 bases, with 12 bases between them. Per the germline V gene, CDR1 is LGHNA and CDR2 is YNFKEQ.

The chain uses TRBV7-3 and TRBJ2-2; the D gene is possibly TRBD2 (6 bases). Germline CDR1 SGHTA, CDR2 FQGTGA. V lost 3 bases and J lost 5, with 13 bases in between. The CDR3 spans 15 residues. This CDR3 is CASSLGPRGTGELFF. The CDR3 nucleotides read TGTGCCAGCAGCTTGGGGCCCCGGGGGACCGGGGAGCTGTTTTTT. Looking up the rest from reference TRBV7-3 and TRBJ2-2 gives the full variable domain: GAGVSQTPSNKVTEKGKYVELRCDPISGHTALYWYRQSLGQGPEFLIYFQGTGAADDSGLPNDRFFAVRPEGSVSTLKIQRTERGDSAVYLCASSLGPRGTGELFFGEGSRLTVL.

This clone was seen a few times. The rearrangement joins TRBV7-3 to TRBJ1-1; D is uncertain. Germline V gives CDR1 SGHTA, CDR2 FQGTGA. The CDR3 is 14 amino acids. Between the trimmed V and J ends, which lost 3 bases and 0 bases, there was a span of 8 bases. CDR3 residues: CASSLEGLNTEAFF. CDR3 sequence (DNA): TGTGCCAGCAGCTTGGAGGGTTTGAACACTGAAGCTTTCTTT.

This clone was picked up a small number of times. V and J are TRBV5-1 and TRBJ2-5, with 13 positions matching TRBD2. The germline V gene encodes CDR1 SGHRS and CDR2 YFSETQ. Trimming removed 4 bases from V and 4 bases from J; junction bases left unmatched: 13. The CDR3 runs to 18 residues. The chain's CDR3 is CASSRAGRLAGGPETQYF. The CDR3 coding sequence is TGCGCCAGCAGCCGAGCCGGCCGACTAGCGGGGGGCCCAGAGACCCAGTACTTC.

The chain carries TRBV2 and TRBJ1-4; 9 bases are shared with TRBD1. The junction had 7 bases not matched to a gene; V was cut back by 6 bases and J by 8 bases. The CDR3 spans 14 residues. CDR1 and CDR2 from the germline V gene are SNHLY and FYNNEI. Written as DNA, the CDR3 is TGTGCCAGCAGCGTACAGGGGGCCCACGAAAAACTGTTTTTT. Translating it yields CASSVQGAHEKLFF.

The table lists this clone with a few counts. The V and J genes are TRBV18 and TRBJ2-1; D not resolved. Germline V lookup: CDR1 KGHSH, CDR2 LQKENI. Trimming removed 3 bases at V and 8 bases at J, with 17 bases between. The CDR3 is made up of 15 amino acids. In DNA, the CDR3 is TGTGCCAGCTCACCGGAGCGTTCGGTTGCCCATGAGCAGTTCTTC. Its protein product is CASSPERSVAHEQFF.

This clone was detected only a few times. The gene calls are TRBV7-8 and TRBJ1-5; perhaps TRBD1 as D (5 bases). In germline, CDR1 is SGHVS, CDR2 FQNEAQ. CDR3 size: 13 residues. Trimming took 9 bases from V and 5 from J, leaving 14 bases between them. Here the CDR3 reads CASTRGKDQPQHF. The CDR3 nucleotides are TGTGCCAGTACCCGGGGGAAGGATCAGCCCCAGCATTTT.

This chain uses TRBV5-1 with TRBJ2-1; 10 bases are shared with TRBD2. This CDR3 has 17 amino acids. The germline CDR1 and CDR2 sequences are SGHRS and YFSETQ. Trimming cost V 0 bases and J 2 bases; bases outside gene matches: 5. The DNA of the CDR3 is TGCGCCAGCAGCTTGGGAGGACTAGCGGAGCCCTACAATGAGCAGTTCTTC. This sequence encodes CASSLGGLAEPYNEQFF.

This clone has only a few counts. The CDR3 nucleotides are TGTGCCAGCAGGACAGGGGCCTATGGCTACACCTTC. This encodes CASRTGAYGYTF. The chain has TRBV21-1 and TRBJ1-2; no check of the table's D call, TRBD1, against the DNA was made. TRBV21-1 is a documented pseudogene. The CDR3 consists of 12 residues.

The chain is built from TRBV4-2 and TRBJ1-5; perhaps TRBD1 as D (5 bases). The V end was cut by 0 bases, the J end by 3 bases, with 6 bases between. The CDR3 consists of 14 residues. Germline-derived CDR1 and CDR2 are LGHNA and YNFKEQ. CDR3 sequence (DNA): TGTGCCAGCAGCCAAGAAGGGGTCAATCAGCCCCAGCATTTT. Translation: CASSQEGVNQPQHF.

The chain recombines TRBV10-3 with TRBJ2-2, with 9 nucleotides matching TRBD1. This CDR3 is built from 16 residues. Germline CDR1 ENHRY, CDR2 SYGVKD. V trimming: 6 bases; J trimming: 0 bases; junction bases outside the gene matches: 5. DNA for the CDR3: TGTGCCATCAGGGACAGGGGACCTGCGAACACCGGGGAGCTGTTTTTT. This encodes CAIRDRGPANTGELFF.

This clone has a handful of counts. The chain joins TRBV2 to TRBJ2-3; 7 bases fit TRBD2. CDR1 and CDR2 (germline): SNHLY, FYNNEI. CDR3 size: 14 residues. Unmatched junction bases numbered 4, after V lost 3 bases and J lost 4 bases. The CDR3 DNA follows: TGTGCCAGCAGTGACCGGACTAGTCCAGATACGCAGTATTTT. Protein: CASSDRTSPDTQYF.

This clone was seen a handful of times. The CDR3: CASSSPDTSGYTF. CDR3 bases: TGTGCCAGCAGTTCCCCCGACACCTCGGGCTACACCTTC. The chain combines TRBV28 with TRBJ1-2; D unclear. The CDR3 is 13 amino acids. Germline values: CDR1 MDHEN, CDR2 SYDVKM. The ends were cut back, 4 bases at V and 8 bases at J, with 14 bases in the middle.

This clone turned up a few times. The V call is TRBV7-9, the J call TRBJ2-7, with TRBD2 identical over 8 bases. CDR1 SEHNR and CDR2 FQNEAQ come from the germline V gene (reference sequence). V dropped 5 bases and J dropped 3; count of bases not matched to a gene: 3. The CDR3 spans 13 residues. This CDR3 reads CASSHGGDYEQYF. The CDR3 nucleotides are TGTGCCAGCAGCCACGGGGGGGACTACGAGCAGTACTTC.

This chain joins TRBV5-1 and TRBJ2-7; D may be TRBD1 (5 bases). The CDR3 consists of 15 residues. Germline lookup yields CDR1 SGHRS and CDR2 YFSETQ. V lost 1 base and J lost 6, with 17 bases in between. DNA for the CDR3: TGCGCCAGCAGCTTGCAGGGTTTAGGGGCTCTCGAGCAGTACTTC. Encoded protein: CASSLQGLGALEQYF.

This clone was seen a handful of times. The V and J genes are TRBV18 and TRBJ2-7, with D tentatively TRBD1 (6 bases). The CDR3 extends over 15 amino acids. Trimming stripped 5 bases from V and 6 bases from J, with 20 bases between. Germline loops: CDR1 KGHSH, CDR2 LQKENI. CDR3 in DNA: TGTGCCAGCTCAGACCAAGACCAGGGGTCATCCGAGCAGTACTTC. This encodes CASSDQDQGSSEQYF. The variable domain in full, completed from reference TRBV18 and TRBJ2-7, reads NAGVMQNPRHLVRRRGQEARLRCSPMKGHSHVYWYRQLPEEGLKFMVYLQKENIIDESGMPKERFSAEFPKEGPSILRIQQVVRGDSAAYFCASSDQDQGSSEQYFGPGTRLTVT.

This chain uses TRBV29-1 with TRBJ2-7, with TRBD2 identical over 9 bases. CDR1 is SQVTM, CDR2 ANQGSEA, per germline. Losses at the gene ends were 4 bases for V and 3 bases for J; bases not matched to a gene: 4. CDR3 length: 13 amino acids. CDR3 nucleotides: TGCAGCGTTGCTTCTAGCGGGGTCTACGAGCAGTACTTC. Translated: CSVASSGVYEQYF.

The genes are TRBV4-3 and TRBJ1-3; D is possibly TRBD1 (5 bases). The germline gives CDR1 LGHNA, CDR2 YSLEER. The CDR3 spans 15 residues. V lost 0 bases and J lost 4, with 10 bases in between. CDR3 in DNA: TGCGCCAGCAGCCAAGATGTTAACAGGGGAAACACCATATATTTT. This encodes CASSQDVNRGNTIYF.

The CDR3: CASSVETEAFF. The CDR3 region has the DNA TGTGCCAGCAGCGTTGAGACTGAAGCTTTCTTT. The V gene is TRBV7-2, the J gene TRBJ1-1, with D unclear. Germline V gives CDR1 SGHTA, CDR2 FQGNSA. The CDR3 runs to 11 residues. Trimming stripped 5 bases from V and 5 bases from J, with 6 bases between.

This clone was seen more than once but under ten times. The chain joins TRBV28 to TRBJ2-7; TRBD1 agrees at 9 bases. CDR1 and CDR2 from the germline V gene are MDHEN and SYDVKM. Unmatched junction bases numbered 11, after V lost 3 bases and J lost 5 bases. This CDR3 contains 16 residues. The CDR3 DNA sequence: TGTGCCAGCAGTTTGGTGGAAGGGACAGGGTCCCACGAGCAGTACTTC. Translation gives CASSLVEGTGSHEQYF.

The chain employs TRBV6-1 and TRBJ1-6; D might be TRBD1 (5 bases). This CDR3 contains 12 residues. Trimming left V 3 bases short and J 9 bases short, with 6 bases between. From germline, CDR1 is MNHNS and CDR2 SASEGT. The CDR3 DNA is TGTGCCAGCAGTGACAGGGTTTCACCCCTCCACTTT. Translation: CASSDRVSPLHF.

This clone was recorded a few times. The chain has TRBV2 and TRBJ1-2; the match to TRBD1 covers 7 bases. Trimming took 4 bases from V and 7 from J; bases not matched to a gene: 6. Germline V lookup: CDR1 SNHLY, CDR2 FYNNEI. There are 13 residues in the CDR3. CDR3 nucleotide sequence: TGTGCCAGCAGTGGCCAGGGGGACGCTGGCTACACCTTC. This codes for CASSGQGDAGYTF.

This clone was picked up a small number of times. This chain joins TRBV6-1 and TRBJ2-5; D gene unclear. Trimming shortened V by 2 bases and J by 4 bases, and 5 bases separated the two germline ends. In germline, CDR1 is MNHNS, CDR2 SASEGT. The CDR3 has 12 amino acids. The CDR3 nucleotides are TGTGCCAGCAGTGAACTCCGAGAGACCCAGTACTTC. This sequence encodes CASSELRETQYF.

The table lists this clone with a few counts. The chain is built from TRBV19 and TRBJ2-6; TRBD2 is a possible D gene (5 bases). In germline, CDR1 is LNHDA, CDR2 SQIVND (reference sequence). The CDR3 has 15 residues. V lost 2 bases, J lost 2 bases, and 7 bases lay in between. CDR3 region: CASSIPRAGANVLTF. In DNA form, the CDR3 reads TGTGCCAGTAGTATACCGCGGGCTGGGGCCAACGTCCTGACTTTC.

This clone was detected a few times. The genes are TRBV29-1 and TRBJ2-4, with 12 bases matching TRBD2. The J segment lost 3 bases and the V segment lost 5 bases, leaving 8 bases of the junction unmatched. This CDR3 is 16 amino acids long. Germline-derived CDR1 and CDR2 are SQVTM and ANQGSEA. CDR3 sequence: CSVLAGGSSGKNIQYF. DNA of the CDR3: TGCAGCGTTCTAGCGGGGGGGTCCAGTGGCAAAAACATTCAGTACTTC.

This chain uses TRBV5-4 with TRBJ1-1; 8 nucleotides line up with TRBD1. J gave up 4 bases and V 2 bases, and 7 bases lay outside the gene matches. There are 15 residues in the CDR3. Germline V gene lookup returns CDR1 SGHNT and CDR2 YYREEE (reference sequence). CDR3 bases: TGTGCCAGCAGCTTAATCGACAGGGGCGCCACTGAAGCTTTCTTT. Encoded protein: CASSLIDRGATEAFF.

The table lists this clone with a few counts. This chain joins TRBV2 and TRBJ1-5; 8 nucleotides match TRBD1. Germline V gene data show CDR1 as SNHLY and CDR2 as FYNNEI. There are 13 residues in the CDR3. The V segment lost 5 bases and the J segment 11 bases; nucleotides outside the gene matches: 8. The CDR3 sequence is CASSYGGTGAQHF. The CDR3 region has the DNA TGTGCCAGCAGTTACGGGGGGACAGGTGCCCAGCATTTT.